The rows below give T cell receptor beta chains drawn from one sample of a study of cytomegalovirus exposure and HLA in healthy donors. Clones were read by immunoSEQ multiplex PCR, and TCRdb kept only the in-frame ones, dropping some. Of around 100,000 clones listed, about 80% are singletons. The sequencing input was PBMCs. The receptor set was obtained from a female donor in good health and CMV-seropositive. Each CDR3 is given with its conserved first and last residue. The D gene is left open where the match is weak. Expanded clones get a size class; other rows say once, few or many, or leave the size out.

D gene	CDR3 length	V gene	clone size	J gene	CDR3 protein	CDR3 DNA
-	14	TRBV2	-	TRBJ1-1	CASPRRAPGTEAFF	TGTGCCAGCCCGAGGAGGGCCCCGGGCACTGAAGCTTTCTTT
-	14	TRBV4-1	once	TRBJ2-5	CASSYRDTEETQYF	TGCGCCAGCAGCTACCGGGACACGGAAGAGACCCAGTACTTC
-	9	TRBV20-1	-	TRBJ2-5	CSAGQPQYF	TGCAGTGCTGGGCAGCCCCAGTACTTC
-	14	TRBV7-9	few	TRBJ1-4	CASGAGLRNEKLFF	TGTGCCAGCGGAGCGGGACTCCGTAATGAAAAACTGTTTTTT
TRBD2	17	TRBV5-1	-	TRBJ2-7	CASSLGTSGLGLYEQYF	TGCGCCAGCAGCTTGGGGACTAGCGGCCTCGGCCTCTACGAGCAGTACTTC
-	14	TRBV6-1	few	TRBJ2-7	CASMGGQWDYEQYF	TGTGCCAGCATGGGGGGACAGTGGGACTACGAGCAGTACTTC
-	15	TRBV6-6	-	TRBJ2-2	CASSYDSVDTGELFF	TGTGCCAGCAGTTACGACAGCGTGGACACCGGGGAGCTGTTTTTT
TRBD1	12	TRBV27	-	TRBJ2-7	CASSRKSGQAYF	TGTGCCAGCAGCAGAAAATCGGGACAGGCGTACTTC
-	17	TRBV7-9	-	TRBJ1-6	CASSSPPGSSYNSPLHF	TGTGCCAGCAGCTCTCCCCCGGGGAGCTCCTATAATTCACCCCTCCACTTT
-	14	TRBV6-1	-	TRBJ2-1	CASSEWGSGIKKFF	-
TRBD1	15	TRBV2	-	TRBJ2-1	CASSPGTGPYNEQFF	TGTGCCAGCAGCCCCGGGACAGGGCCCTACAATGAGCAGTTCTTC
-	15	TRBV19	-	TRBJ1-5	CASSIEGGRTQPQHF	TGTGCCAGTAGTATAGAGGGAGGGAGGACGCAGCCCCAGCATTTT
TRBD1	16	TRBV5-4	-	TRBJ2-4	CASTGQGVGAKNSQYF	TGTGCCAGCACGGGACAGGGAGTCGGGGCCAAAAACAGTCAGTACTTC
TRBD2	15	TRBV5-1	-	TRBJ2-1	CASTASGGAYNEQFF	TGCGCCAGCACGGCCAGCGGGGGAGCCTACAATGAGCAGTTCTTC
-	14	TRBV5-6	-	TRBJ2-7	CASSLGQSTYEQYF	TGTGCCAGCAGCTTGGGACAGTCCACCTACGAGCAGTACTTC
TRBD2	16	TRBV10-1	few	TRBJ2-3	CASSEGSGGVRNTQYF	TGCGCCAGCAGTGAAGGGAGCGGGGGGGTGCGGAATACGCAGTATTTT
-	16	TRBV19	-	TRBJ2-3	CASSTGTPTRMDTQYF	TGTGCCAGTAGTACCGGGACTCCAACTCGCATGGATACGCAGTATTTT
-	12	TRBV11-2	few	TRBJ2-3	CASSRGGANRYF	TGTGCCAGCAGCCGTGGGGGGGCAAATAGGTATTTT
TRBD1	14	TRBV7-2	-	TRBJ1-1	CASSLSSGTVEAFF	TGTGCCAGCAGCTTAAGCTCCGGGACAGTTGAAGCTTTCTTT
-	14	TRBV18	-	TRBJ1-1	CASSRQGSGTEAFF	TGTGCCAGCTCACGGCAGGGTTCTGGCACTGAAGCTTTCTTT
TRBD1	14	TRBV30	-	TRBJ2-7	CAWSEGTGEGEQYF	TGTGCCTGGAGTGAGGGGACAGGGGAAGGCGAGCAGTACTTC
-	13	TRBV6-5	-	TRBJ1-2	CASSFLQGLGYTF	TGTGCCAGCAGTTTCCTTCAGGGTCTGGGCTACACCTTC
TRBD1	16	TRBV7-2	-	TRBJ2-5	CASSLRTGKRGETQYF	TGTGCCAGCAGCCTCCGGACAGGCAAAAGGGGAGAGACCCAGTACTTC
TRBD2	16	TRBV19	-	TRBJ2-3	CASSPLAGARTDTQYF	TGTGCCAGTAGTCCACTAGCGGGGGCGCGCACAGATACGCAGTATTTT
-	19	TRBV21-1	-	TRBJ1-3	CASSKPRGTSRLPGNTIYF	TGTGCCAGCAGCAAGCCGAGGGGGACATCCCGGCTCCCTGGAAACACCATATATTTT